What follows are 15 T cell receptor beta chains derived from one specimen sequenced in a study of identical twins. TCRdb re-analysed the 5' RACE reads in MiXCR, keeping a single row per CDR3 protein. The table shows 1,800,000 or so distinct CDR3 sequences, with under 35% occurring only once. The sequenced material came from cord blood. The receptors come from a newborn girl in good health.

The chain couples TRBV6-5 to TRBJ1-5; D unclear. Germline loops: CDR1 MNHEY, CDR2 SVGAGI. The V and J ends lost 8 bases and 9 bases respectively, with 14 bases between them. CDR3 length: 12 amino acids. The DNA for the CDR3 is TGTGCCAGCGGGCTGGCGTCTCGGCCCCAGCATTTT. Its protein is CASGLASRPQHF.

Remarks on this clonotype: At one end the junction does not follow the germline gene, possibly because of a read error. This chain links TRBV11-1 with TRBJ1-2; D remains ambiguous. Germline V gene sequence: CDR1 SGHAT, CDR2 FQDESV (reference sequence). The CDR3 has 12 residues. The CDR3 loop is CAGSFRDYGYTF. DNA for the CDR3: TGTGCCGGCAGCTTCCGGGACTATGGCTACACCTTC.

Comment on this clonotype: The CDR3 does not end in the conserved phenylalanine or tryptophan, so this is likely a read error. The DNA is left out, because the CDR3 cannot be placed on it with certainty; the CDR3 is given as TCRdb lists it. This chain uses TRBV20-1 with TRBJ1-6. Both ends counted, the CDR3 spans 13 residues. CDR1 is DFQATT, CDR2 SNEGSKA, per germline (reference sequence). The CDR3 loop reads CSARAAYHSPLRV.

The gene calls are TRBV3-1 and TRBJ2-3; the match to TRBD2 covers 11 bases. Germline V gene data show CDR1 as LGHDT and CDR2 as YNNKEL (reference sequence). The V and J ends lost 6 bases and 4 bases, in that order; junction bases with no gene match: 3. The CDR3 length is 14 residues. CDR3 DNA sequence: TGTGCCAGCAGACGGACTAGCGGGTCAGATACGCAGTATTTT. Its protein is CASRRTSGSDTQYF.

There are a few counts of this clonotype. The chain couples TRBV6-6 to TRBJ1-2; tentatively, D is TRBD1 (5 bases). The germline V gene has CDR1 MNHNY and CDR2 SVGAGI (reference sequence). V lost 4 bases to trimming and J lost 4 bases, with 19 bases between them. This CDR3 contains 16 residues. CDR3 DNA sequence: TGTGCCAGCAGTTTCGGGTCCTCAGGGAGCGGCTATGGCTACACCTTC. The encoded protein is CASSFGSSGSGYGYTF.

This chain joins TRBV6-1 and TRBJ1-1; TRBD1 might be the D (5 bases). From germline, CDR1 is MNHNS and CDR2 SASEGT. The V and J ends lost 7 bases and 13 bases respectively, with 16 bases between them. This CDR3 spans 11 amino acids. The CDR3 here is CASMQGRKDFF. The CDR3 nucleotides are TGTGCCAGCATGCAGGGTCGGAAAGATTTCTTT.

V and J are TRBV3-1 and TRBJ2-5; TRBD2 agrees at 7 bases. Per the germline V gene, CDR1 is LGHDT and CDR2 is YNNKEL (reference sequence). This CDR3 contains 18 residues. The J segment lost 1 base and the V segment lost 0 bases, leaving 11 bases of the junction unmatched. CDR3 bases: TGTGCCAGCAGCCAAGATGTCTTAGAGTGGGGGGGCCAAGAGACCCAGTACTTC. Residues: CASSQDVLEWGGQETQYF.

This clonotype was counted between two and nine times. The gene calls are TRBV20-1 and TRBJ2-7; TRBD2 matches at 7 bases. V dropped 2 bases and J dropped 3; count of bases not matched to a gene: 7. CDR3 length equals 14 residues. CDR1 DFQATT and CDR2 SNEGSKA come from the germline V gene (reference sequence). CDR3 in DNA: TGCAGTGCTAGACATGGACTAGTAGGCTACGAGCAGTACTTC. This translates into CSARHGLVGYEQYF.

This clonotype showed up just a few times. The chain recombines TRBV7-9 with TRBJ1-4, with 7 bases matching TRBD1. Germline CDR1 reads SEHNR; CDR2 reads FQNEAQ (reference sequence). The V segment lost 0 bases and the J segment 8 bases; nucleotides outside the gene matches: 9. The CDR3 length is 16 residues. CDR3 sequence reads: CASSLATYLTGEKLFF. Here the CDR3 DNA reads TGTGCCAGCAGCTTAGCTACCTACCTGACAGGGGAAAAACTGTTTTTT. Filled out from reference TRBV7-9 and TRBJ1-4, the complete variable domain reads DTGVSQNPRHKITKRGQNVTFRCDPISEHNRLYWYRQTLGQGPEFLTYFQNEAQLEKSRLLSDRFSAERPKGSFSTLEIQRTEQGDSAMYLCASSLATYLTGEKLFFGSGTQLSVL.

This sequence joins TRBV7-9 and TRBJ2-1, with TRBD1 matching over 7 bases. CDR1 SEHNR and CDR2 FQNEAQ come from the germline V gene (reference sequence). J was trimmed by 5 bases and V by 0 bases; bases with no gene match: 10. The CDR3 loop spans 17 amino acids. The CDR3 sequence is CASSLARTGTMDNEQFF. The CDR3 DNA sequence: TGTGCCAGCAGCTTAGCCCGGACAGGTACAATGGACAATGAGCAGTTCTTC.

This clonotype was counted ten times or more. The CDR3 is CSVGSDFTDTQYF. The CDR3 DNA reads as TGCAGCGTTGGATCTGACTTCACAGATACGCAGTATTTT. The chain couples TRBV29-1 to TRBJ2-3; D is uncertain. V was clipped by 4 bases and J by 2 bases, with 10 bases between them. Germline loops: CDR1 SQVTM, CDR2 ANQGSEA. The CDR3 length is 13 residues.

The chain employs TRBV9 and TRBJ2-5; TRBD2 matches 8 bases. Germline loops: CDR1 SGDLS, CDR2 YYNGEE. The CDR3 is made up of 16 amino acids. With 1 base clipped from V and 2 bases from J, the junction kept 7 bases outside the gene matches. The CDR3 region has the DNA TGTGCCAGCAGCGTACGGTCACTAGCGGCTCAAGAGACCCAGTACTTC. It translates to CASSVRSLAAQETQYF.

This sequence joins TRBV9 and TRBJ2-3; 8 positions match TRBD2. Looked up from germline, CDR1 is SGDLS and CDR2 is YYNGEE. The CDR3 extends over 15 amino acids. The ends lost 3 bases at V and 2 bases at J; junction bases unmatched: 5. CDR3 protein: CASSARGGLTDTQYF. The CDR3 DNA reads TGTGCCAGCAGCGCCCGCGGGGGGCTCACAGATACGCAGTATTTT.

This rearrangement joins TRBV20-1 to TRBJ2-1, with 8 bases lining up with TRBD2. Unmatched junction bases numbered 5, after V lost 3 bases and J lost 1 base. Germline V gene sequence: CDR1 DFQATT, CDR2 SNEGSKA (reference sequence). The CDR3 is 15 amino acids. This chain's CDR3 is CSASGGARSYNEQFF. Here the CDR3 DNA reads TGCAGTGCTAGCGGGGGGGCCAGGTCCTACAATGAGCAGTTCTTC.

This rearrangement joins TRBV3-1 to TRBJ2-6, with unresolved D. The CDR3 runs to 16 residues. V was trimmed by 4 bases and J by 0 bases, leaving 10 bases between them. From germline, CDR1 is LGHDT and CDR2 YNNKEL (reference sequence). CDR3 protein: CASSPNPSSGANVLTF. In DNA form, the CDR3 reads TGTGCCAGCAGCCCTAATCCTAGCTCTGGGGCCAACGTCCTGACTTTC. The full variable domain, completed using reference TRBV3-1 and TRBJ2-6, is DTAVSQTPKYLVTQMGNDKSIKCEQNLGHDTMYWYKQDSKKFLKIMFSYNNKELIINETVPNRFSPKSPDKAHLNLHINSLELGDSAVYFCASSPNPSSGANVLTFGAGSRLTVL.